Below, 2 T cell receptor beta chains from the same sample are listed, as sequenced in a study of control samples from healthy donors and cancer patients. The table came from immunoSEQ multiplex PCR; TCRdb's copy has only in-frame clones and leaves some out. The data show approximately 110,000 clones, 91% seen once. Sequencing input: blood. The receptors here all came from a young woman in good health.

CDR3 DNA sequence: TGTGCCACCAGCACCGGGACAGTAAGCAATCAGCCCCAGCATTTT. This codes for CATSTGTVSNQPQHF. The chain joins TRBV15 to TRBJ1-5; 7 nucleotides match TRBD1. CDR3 size: 15 residues. In germline, CDR1 is LNHNV, CDR2 YYDKDF (reference sequence). J lost 1 base, V lost 4 bases, and 4 bases had no gene match.

This rearrangement joins TRBV7-8 to TRBJ1-1, with a weak D call TRBD1 (5 bases). Germline V gene sequence: CDR1 SGHVS, CDR2 FQNEAQ. This CDR3 contains 16 residues. Trimming stripped 1 base from V and 1 base from J, with 13 bases between. CDR3: CASSLVDSGGNTEAFF. CDR3 sequence (DNA): TGTGCCAGCAGCTTAGTGGATTCGGGGGGGAACACTGAAGCTTTCTTT.